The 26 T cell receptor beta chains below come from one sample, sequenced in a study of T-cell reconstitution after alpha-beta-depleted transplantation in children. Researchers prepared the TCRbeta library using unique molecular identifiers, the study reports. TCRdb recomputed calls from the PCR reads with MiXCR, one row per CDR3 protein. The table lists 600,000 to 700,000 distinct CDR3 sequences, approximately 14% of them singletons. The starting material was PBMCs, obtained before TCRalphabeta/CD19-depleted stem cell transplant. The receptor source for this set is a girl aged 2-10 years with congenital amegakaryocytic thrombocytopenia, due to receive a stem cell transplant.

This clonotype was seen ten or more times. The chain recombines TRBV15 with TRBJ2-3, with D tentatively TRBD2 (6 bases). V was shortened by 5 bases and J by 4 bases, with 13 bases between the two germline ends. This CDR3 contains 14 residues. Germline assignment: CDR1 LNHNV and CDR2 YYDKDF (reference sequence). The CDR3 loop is CATSARLVADTQYF. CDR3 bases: TGTGCCACCAGCGCCAGACTAGTGGCAGATACGCAGTATTTT.

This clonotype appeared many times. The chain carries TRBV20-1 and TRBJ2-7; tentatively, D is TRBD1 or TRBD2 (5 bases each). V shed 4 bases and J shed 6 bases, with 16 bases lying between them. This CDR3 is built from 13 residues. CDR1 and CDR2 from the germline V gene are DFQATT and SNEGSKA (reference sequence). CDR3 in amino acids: CSATPQGTGEQYF. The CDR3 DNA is TGCAGTGCTACCCCTCAAGGGACGGGCGAGCAGTACTTC.

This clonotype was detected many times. The CDR3 is CASSLGDRVSEAFF. The CDR3 DNA sequence: TGCGCCAGCAGCTTGGGGGACAGGGTCTCTGAAGCTTTCTTT. J is TRBJ1-1 and V is TRBV5-1, with 9 bases identical to TRBD1. CDR3 length equals 14 residues. Germline CDR1 is SGHRS and CDR2 is YFSETQ. The trim removed 0 bases at V and 6 bases at J, leaving 3 bases unmatched.

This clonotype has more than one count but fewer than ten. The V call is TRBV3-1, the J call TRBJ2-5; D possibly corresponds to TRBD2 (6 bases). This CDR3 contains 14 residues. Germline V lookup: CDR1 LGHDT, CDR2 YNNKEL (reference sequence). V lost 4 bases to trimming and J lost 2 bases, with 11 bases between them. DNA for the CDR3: TGTGCCAGCAGCCCCCCGGGACTGCAAGAGACCCAGTACTTC. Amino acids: CASSPPGLQETQYF.

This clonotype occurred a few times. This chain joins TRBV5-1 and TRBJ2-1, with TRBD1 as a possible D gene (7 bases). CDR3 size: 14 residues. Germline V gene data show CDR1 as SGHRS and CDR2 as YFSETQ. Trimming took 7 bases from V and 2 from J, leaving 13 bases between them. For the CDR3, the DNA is TGCGCCAGCTGGGCGGGGACAGCCTACAATGAGCAGTTCTTC. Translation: CASWAGTAYNEQFF.

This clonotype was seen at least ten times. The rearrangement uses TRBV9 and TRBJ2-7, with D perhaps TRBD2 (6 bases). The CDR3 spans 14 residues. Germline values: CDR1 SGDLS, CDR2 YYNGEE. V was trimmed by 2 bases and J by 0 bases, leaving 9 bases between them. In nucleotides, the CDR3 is TGTGCCAGCAGCGTGGAGGGGTCCTCCTACGAGCAGTACTTC. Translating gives CASSVEGSSYEQYF.

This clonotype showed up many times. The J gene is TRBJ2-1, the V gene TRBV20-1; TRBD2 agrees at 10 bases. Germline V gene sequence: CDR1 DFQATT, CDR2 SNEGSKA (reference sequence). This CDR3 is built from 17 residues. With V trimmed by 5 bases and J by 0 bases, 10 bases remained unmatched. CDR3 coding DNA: TGCAGTGCTCCCAGGACTAGCGGAACTCCCTCCTACAATGAGCAGTTCTTC. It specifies CSAPRTSGTPSYNEQFF.

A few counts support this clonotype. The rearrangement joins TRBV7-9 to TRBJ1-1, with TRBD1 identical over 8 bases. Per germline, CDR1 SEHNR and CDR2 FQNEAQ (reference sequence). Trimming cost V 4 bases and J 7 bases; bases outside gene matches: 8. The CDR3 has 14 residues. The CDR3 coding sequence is TGTGCCAGCAGCTGGACAAACAGGGGGAATGAAGCTTTCTTT. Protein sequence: CASSWTNRGNEAFF.

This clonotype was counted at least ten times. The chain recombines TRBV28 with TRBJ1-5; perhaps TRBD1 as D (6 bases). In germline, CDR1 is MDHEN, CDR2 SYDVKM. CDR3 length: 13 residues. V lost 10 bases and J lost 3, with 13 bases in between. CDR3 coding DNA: TGTGCCACCTCACAGGGAACCAATCAGCCCCAGCATTTT. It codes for CATSQGTNQPQHF. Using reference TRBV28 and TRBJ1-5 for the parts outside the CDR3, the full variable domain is DVKVTQSSRYLVKRTGEKVFLECVQDMDHENMFWYRQDPGLGLRLIYFSYDVKMKEKGDIPEGYSVSREKKERFSLILESASTNQTSMYLCATSQGTNQPQHFGDGTRLSIL.

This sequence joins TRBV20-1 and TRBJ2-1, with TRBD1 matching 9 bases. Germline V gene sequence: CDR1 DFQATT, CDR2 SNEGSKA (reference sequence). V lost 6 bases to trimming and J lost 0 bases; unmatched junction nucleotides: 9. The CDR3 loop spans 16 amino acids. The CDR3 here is CSADGQGPFSYNEQFF. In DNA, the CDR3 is TGCAGTGCGGATGGACAGGGGCCCTTCTCCTACAATGAGCAGTTCTTC.

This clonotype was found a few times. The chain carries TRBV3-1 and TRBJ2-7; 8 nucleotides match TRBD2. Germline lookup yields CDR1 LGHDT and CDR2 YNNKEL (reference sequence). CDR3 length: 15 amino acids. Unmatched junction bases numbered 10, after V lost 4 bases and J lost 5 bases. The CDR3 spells CASSLGLEVAHEQYF. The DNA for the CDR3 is TGTGCCAGCAGCCTGGGACTAGAGGTCGCCCACGAGCAGTACTTC.

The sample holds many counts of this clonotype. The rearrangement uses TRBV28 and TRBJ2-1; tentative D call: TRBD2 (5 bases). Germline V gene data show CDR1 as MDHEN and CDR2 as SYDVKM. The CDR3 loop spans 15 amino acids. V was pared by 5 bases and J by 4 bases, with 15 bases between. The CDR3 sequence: CASSLGGLGYNEQFF. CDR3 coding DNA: TGTGCCAGCAGTCTCGGCGGGTTAGGATACAATGAGCAGTTCTTC.

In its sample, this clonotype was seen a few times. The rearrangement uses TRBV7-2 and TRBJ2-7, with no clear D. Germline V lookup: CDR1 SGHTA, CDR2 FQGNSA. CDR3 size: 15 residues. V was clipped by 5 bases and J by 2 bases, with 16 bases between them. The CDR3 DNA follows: TGTGCCAGCAGCATACTGCCTGGTCATCCCTACGAGCAGTACTTC. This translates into CASSILPGHPYEQYF.

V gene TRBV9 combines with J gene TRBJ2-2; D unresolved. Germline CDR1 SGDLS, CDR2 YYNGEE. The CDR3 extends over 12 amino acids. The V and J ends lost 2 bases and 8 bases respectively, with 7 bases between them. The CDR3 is CASSVSMGELFF. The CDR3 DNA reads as TGTGCCAGCAGCGTCAGTATGGGGGAGCTGTTTTTT.

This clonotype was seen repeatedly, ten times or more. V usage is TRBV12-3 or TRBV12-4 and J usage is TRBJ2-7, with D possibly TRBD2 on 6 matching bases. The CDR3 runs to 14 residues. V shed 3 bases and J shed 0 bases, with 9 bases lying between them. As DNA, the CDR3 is TGTGCCAGCAGTTTCGGCGGGATCTCCTACGAGCAGTACTTC. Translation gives CASSFGGISYEQYF.

CDR3 in amino acids: CASSLGQGWQETQYF. CDR3 sequence (DNA): TGTGCCAGCAGCTTGGGACAGGGATGGCAAGAGACCCAGTACTTC. This chain joins TRBV7-6 and TRBJ2-5, with 9 bases identical to TRBD1. CDR3 length: 15 residues. The J segment lost 2 bases and the V segment lost 3 bases, leaving 4 bases of the junction unmatched. Germline V lookup: CDR1 SGHVS, CDR2 FNYEAQ.

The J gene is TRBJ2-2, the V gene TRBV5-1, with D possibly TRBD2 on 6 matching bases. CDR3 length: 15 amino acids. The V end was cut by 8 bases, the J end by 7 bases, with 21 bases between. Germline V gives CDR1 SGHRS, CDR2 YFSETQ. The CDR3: CASSTRLVGDGELFF. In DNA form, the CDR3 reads TGCGCCAGTAGCACCCGACTAGTGGGAGACGGGGAGCTGTTTTTT.

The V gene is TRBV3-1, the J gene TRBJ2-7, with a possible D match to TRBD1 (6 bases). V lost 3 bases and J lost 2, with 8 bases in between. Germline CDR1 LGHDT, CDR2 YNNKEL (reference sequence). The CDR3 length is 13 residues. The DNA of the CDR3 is TGTGCCAGCAGCCAGCAGGGGCCCTACGAGCAGTACTTC. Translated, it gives CASSQQGPYEQYF.

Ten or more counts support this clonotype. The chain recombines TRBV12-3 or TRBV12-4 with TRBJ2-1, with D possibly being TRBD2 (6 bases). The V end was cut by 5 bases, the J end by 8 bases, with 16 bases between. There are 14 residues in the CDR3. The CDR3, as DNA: TGTGCCAGCAGTATACGGGACTCCTTAGATGAGCAGTTCTTC. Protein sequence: CASSIRDSLDEQFF.

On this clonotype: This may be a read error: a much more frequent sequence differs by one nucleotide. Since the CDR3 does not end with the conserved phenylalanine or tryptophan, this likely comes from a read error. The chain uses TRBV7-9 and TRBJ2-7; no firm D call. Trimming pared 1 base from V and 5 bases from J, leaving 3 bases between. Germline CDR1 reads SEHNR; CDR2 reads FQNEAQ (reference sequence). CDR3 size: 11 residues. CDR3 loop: CASSLVHEQYL. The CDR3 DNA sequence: TGTGCCAGCAGCTTAGTCCACGAGCAGTACCTC.

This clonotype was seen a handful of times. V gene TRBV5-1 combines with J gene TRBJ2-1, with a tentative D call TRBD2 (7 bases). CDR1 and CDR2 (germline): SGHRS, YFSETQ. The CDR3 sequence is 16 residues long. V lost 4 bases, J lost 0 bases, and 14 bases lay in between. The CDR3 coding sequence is TGCGCCAGCAGCATTGGGGGGGCGAGCTCCTACAATGAGCAGTTCTTC. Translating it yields CASSIGGASSYNEQFF. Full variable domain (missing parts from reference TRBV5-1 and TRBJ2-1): KAGVTQTPRYLIKTRGQQVTLSCSPISGHRSVSWYQQTPGQGLQFLFEYFSETQRNKGNFPGRFSGRQFSNSRSEMNVSTLELGDSALYLCASSIGGASSYNEQFFGPGTRLTVL.

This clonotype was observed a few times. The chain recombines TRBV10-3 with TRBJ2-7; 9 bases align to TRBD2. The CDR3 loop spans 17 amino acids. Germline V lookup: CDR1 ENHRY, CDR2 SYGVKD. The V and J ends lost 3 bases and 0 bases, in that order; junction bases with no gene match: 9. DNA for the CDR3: TGTGCCATCAGTGAATCTCGTGGCGGGGGGGGCTCCTACGAGCAGTACTTC. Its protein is CAISESRGGGGSYEQYF.

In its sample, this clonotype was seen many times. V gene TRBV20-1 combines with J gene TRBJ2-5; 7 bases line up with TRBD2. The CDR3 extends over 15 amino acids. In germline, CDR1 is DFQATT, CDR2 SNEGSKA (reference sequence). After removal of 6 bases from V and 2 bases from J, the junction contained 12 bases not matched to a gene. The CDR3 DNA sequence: TGCAGTGCGCAGTCACTAGCGTCGGGGCAAGAGACCCAGTACTTC. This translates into CSAQSLASGQETQYF.

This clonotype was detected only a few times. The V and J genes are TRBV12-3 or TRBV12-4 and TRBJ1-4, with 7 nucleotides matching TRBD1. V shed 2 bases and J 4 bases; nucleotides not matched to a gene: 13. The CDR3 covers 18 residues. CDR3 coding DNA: TGTGCCAGCAGTTTAAGAAGGGGACAGTCGTCCTTTAATGAAAAACTGTTTTTT. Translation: CASSLRRGQSSFNEKLFF.

The CDR3 reads CASSLAGRDSNQPQHF. DNA for the CDR3: TGTGCCAGCAGTTTAGCGGGCAGGGATAGCAATCAGCCCCAGCATTTT. The chain is built from TRBV12-3 or TRBV12-4 and TRBJ1-5, with a possible D match to TRBD1 (5 bases). This CDR3 has 16 amino acids. Trimming removed 0 bases at V and 0 bases at J, with 9 bases between.

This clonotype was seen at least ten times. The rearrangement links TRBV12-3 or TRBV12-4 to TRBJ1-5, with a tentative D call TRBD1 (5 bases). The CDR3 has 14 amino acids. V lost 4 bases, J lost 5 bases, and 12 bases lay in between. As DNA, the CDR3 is TGTGCCAGCAGTTCACCGGGACCTTATCAGCCCCAGCATTTT. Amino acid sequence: CASSSPGPYQPQHF.